What follows describes a single T cell receptor (beta chain). V lost 1 base and J lost 6; bases outside the gene matches: 8. The CDR3 totals 17 residues. Germline V gives CDR1 SEHNR, CDR2 FQNEAQ (reference sequence). This entry belongs to a study of shared clonotypes between healthy human individuals. Sorted-subset replicate PCR reactions contained 200 to 250 ng DNA, corresponding to about 30,000 T cell genomes. This table comes from immunoSEQ multiplex PCR, and its TCRdb copy is limited to in-frame clones, with some not included. The sample has 300,000 to 400,000 clones, around 79% seen once. The specimen was memory CD4+ T cells sorted from blood. Indicated subset: CD45RA-negative fraction. The receptor was isolated from a man aged 25 to 40 in good health. The chain uses TRBV7-9 and TRBJ2-1; TRBD2 aligns across 11 bases. CDR3: CASSLGALAGDSNEQFF. CDR3 in DNA: TGTGCCAGCAGCTTAGGAGCACTAGCGGGAGATTCCAATGAGCAGTTCTTC. The variable domain in full, with the rest retrieved from reference TRBV7-9 and TRBJ2-1, is DTGVSQNPRHKITKRGQNVTFRCDPISEHNRLYWYRQTLGQGPEFLTYFQNEAQLEKSRLLSDRFSAERPKGSFSTLEIQRTEQGDSAMYLCASSLGALAGDSNEQFFGPGTRLTVL.